One T cell receptor beta chain is described in this entry. Its antigen is unidentified. Unique molecular identifiers had been added to the TCR beta cDNA libraries. TCRdb reanalysed the PCR reads using MiXCR and keeps one entry per CDR3 protein. The sample contains roughly 700,000 distinct CDR3 sequences, about 27% of which appear only once. Germline CDR1 reads LGHDT; CDR2 reads YNNKEL (reference sequence). Trimming took 5 bases from V and 8 from J; bases not matched to a gene: 6. The CDR3 is 15 residues long. The sample belongs to a study of post-analysis software for immune sequencing data. In the study overall: Some patients lacked subtype; others had relapsing-remitting, secondary progressive or progressive-relapsing disease.

General study results and limits: When the samples were clustered directly with F measure, those that had been prepared in the same batch showed strong co-clustering. Patients had higher frequencies than controls of about 5 TRBV segments, including TRBV5-6, TRBV5-1 and TRBV20-1. Normalized Chao1 diversity in multiple sclerosis patients fell significantly below that of controls.

This TCR came from a girl aged 10-17 years with multiple sclerosis. The rearrangement links TRBV3-1 to TRBJ1-6; 10 positions agree with TRBD1. Sequencing was performed on blood. This chain's CDR3 is CASSTTGGSDSPLHF. CDR3 bases: TGTGCCAGCAGCACGACAGGGGGCTCGGATTCACCCCTCCACTTT. Together with reference TRBV3-1 and TRBJ1-6, the CDR3 gives the full variable domain: DTAVSQTPKYLVTQMGNDKSIKCEQNLGHDTMYWYKQDSKKFLKIMFSYNNKELIINETVPNRFSPKSPDKAHLNLHINSLELGDSAVYFCASSTTGGSDSPLHFGNGTRLTVT.